A single sample is the source of the 25 T cell receptor beta chains below, sequenced in a study of blood T cell repertoires in COVID-19. Sequencing used immunoSEQ multiplex PCR; TCRdb keeps in-frame clones, though not all of them. Here the sample spans about 160,000 clones, around nine tenths being singletons. The sample was peripheral blood. The receptors shown here come from a woman aged 70-85 years with COVID-19, enrolled during active disease.

This rearrangement joins TRBV7-8 to TRBJ1-1, with 12 bases lining up with TRBD1. Germline values: CDR1 SGHVS, CDR2 FQNEAQ. V trimming: 4 bases; J trimming: 11 bases; junction bases outside the gene matches: 11. The CDR3 length is 15 residues. The CDR3, as DNA: TGTGCCAGCAGCTCTCCCGGGACAGGGGGCTCCCAGGCTTTCTTT. It yields the protein CASSSPGTGGSQAFF.

The chain is built from TRBV2 and TRBJ1-2, with D uncertain. Germline V CDR1 and CDR2: SNHLY, FYNNEI. The CDR3 runs to 13 residues. V lost 5 bases to trimming and J lost 2 bases, with 9 bases between them. The CDR3 nucleotides read TGTGCCAGCAGTCCGACAAAGAACTATGGCTACACCTTC. Encoded protein: CASSPTKNYGYTF. Based on the CDR3 plus reference TRBV2 and TRBJ1-2, the full variable domain is EPEVTQTPSHQVTQMGQEVILRCVPISNHLYFYWYRQILGQKVEFLVSFYNNEISEKSEIFDDQFSVERPDGSNFTLKIRSTKLEDSAMYFCASSPTKNYGYTFGSGTRLTVV.

The CDR3 spells CASRMTGDYNSPLHF. The CDR3 DNA follows: TGTGCCAGCCGGATGACAGGGGACTATAATTCACCCCTCCACTTT. The chain links TRBV2 to TRBJ1-6; 8 nucleotides align to TRBD1. Germline V gene lookup returns CDR1 SNHLY and CDR2 FYNNEI. V trimming: 8 bases; J trimming: 3 bases; junction bases outside the gene matches: 6. The CDR3 is 15 residues long.

J is TRBJ1-3 and V is TRBV28; unclear D gene. V lost 5 bases and J 0 bases, leaving 11 bases between the germline ends. Germline V gene sequence: CDR1 MDHEN, CDR2 SYDVKM. The CDR3 extends over 15 amino acids. CDR3 residues: CASSPLAFSGNTIYF. The DNA of the CDR3 is TGTGCCAGCAGTCCACTAGCCTTCTCTGGAAACACCATATATTTT. Complete variable domain (other parts from reference TRBV28 and TRBJ1-3): DVKVTQSSRYLVKRTGEKVFLECVQDMDHENMFWYRQDPGLGLRLIYFSYDVKMKEKGDIPEGYSVSREKKERFSLILESASTNQTSMYLCASSPLAFSGNTIYFGEGSWLTVV.

This clone was found once. The CDR3 spells CSVQGGDEKLFF. CDR3 sequence (DNA): TGCAGCGTCCAGGGGGGCGATGAAAAACTGTTTTTT. The gene calls are TRBV29-1 and TRBJ1-4, with TRBD1 matching over 7 bases. The CDR3 runs to 12 residues. Per germline, CDR1 SQVTM and CDR2 ANQGSEA. V dropped 6 bases and J dropped 6; count of bases not matched to a gene: 4.

The genes are TRBV28 and TRBJ2-3; 8 nucleotides agree with TRBD1. J gave up 11 bases and V 3 bases, and 16 bases lay outside the gene matches. Germline CDR1 is MDHEN and CDR2 is SYDVKM. The CDR3 is made up of 16 amino acids. CDR3 bases: TGTGCCAGCAGTTTCCCCCCAGGGGGCTATAGCCTCGGGCAGTATTTT. The encoded protein is CASSFPPGGYSLGQYF.

V is TRBV4-2 and J is TRBJ2-5, with 12 bases identical to TRBD2. The trim removed 4 bases at V and 4 bases at J, leaving 7 bases unmatched. CDR1 and CDR2 from the germline V gene are LGHNA and YNFKEQ. The CDR3 sequence is 16 residues long. Here the CDR3 DNA reads TGTGCCAGCAGCCCCCGACTAGCGGGGGCTCCAGAGACCCAGTACTTC. As protein: CASSPRLAGAPETQYF.

The V and J genes are TRBV4-1 and TRBJ2-1; D might be TRBD2 (6 bases). The CDR3 length is 16 residues. V lost 4 bases and J 4 bases, leaving 17 bases between the germline ends. Germline loops: CDR1 MGHRA, CDR2 YSYEKL. The CDR3 sequence is CASSPGASLAYNEQFF. Here the CDR3 DNA reads TGCGCCAGCAGCCCTGGGGCATCACTAGCATACAATGAGCAGTTCTTC.

The rearrangement uses TRBV7-9 and TRBJ1-5, with D uncertain. Trimming shortened V by 2 bases and J by 0 bases, and 2 bases separated the two germline ends. The V gene's germline CDR1 is SEHNR and CDR2 FQNEAQ (reference sequence). The length of the CDR3 is 13 residues. CDR3: CASSLHSNQPQHF. The CDR3, as DNA: TGTGCCAGCAGCTTACATAGCAATCAGCCCCAGCATTTT.

CDR3 sequence: CAISERADQPQHF. As DNA, the CDR3 is TGTGCCATCAGTGAAAGAGCGGATCAGCCCCAGCATTTT. The chain joins TRBV10-3 to TRBJ1-5; D not certain. The CDR3 spans 13 residues. Germline CDR1 and CDR2: ENHRY and SYGVKD. V shed 3 bases and J shed 5 bases, with 8 bases lying between them.

The J gene is TRBJ1-3, the V gene TRBV7-4; 7 bases fit TRBD1. The germline CDR1 and CDR2 sequences are SGHVT and SQSDAQ. CDR3 size: 16 residues. V lost 2 bases and J lost 0; bases outside the gene matches: 4. The CDR3 is CASSLSGTASGNTIYF. CDR3 in DNA: TGTGCCAGCAGCTTATCAGGGACAGCCTCTGGAAACACCATATATTTT.

This chain links TRBV6-5 with TRBJ1-2; D remains ambiguous. Germline loops: CDR1 MNHEY, CDR2 SVGAGI. This CDR3 spans 13 amino acids. The germline V and J ends were trimmed by 7 bases and 8 bases, with 17 bases remaining between them. CDR3 loop: CASNFIRTPGYTF. DNA for the CDR3: TGTGCCAGCAACTTCATAAGGACTCCCGGCTACACCTTC.

The V and J genes are TRBV7-9 and TRBJ1-4; maybe TRBD1 (5 bases). V lost 1 base and J 4 bases, leaving 10 bases between the germline ends. There are 15 residues in the CDR3. CDR1 is SEHNR, CDR2 FQNEAQ, per germline (reference sequence). The chain's CDR3 is CASSLEGEGNEKLFF. As DNA, the CDR3 is TGTGCCAGCAGCTTAGAAGGGGAAGGTAATGAAAAACTGTTTTTT.

V gene TRBV2 combines with J gene TRBJ2-2, with D unclear. Trimming pared 3 bases from V and 6 bases from J, leaving 8 bases between. The CDR3 runs to 13 residues. Germline CDR1 SNHLY, CDR2 FYNNEI. The CDR3 region is CASSDPPSGELFF. The CDR3 region has the DNA TGTGCCAGCAGTGATCCCCCCTCCGGGGAGCTGTTTTTT.

V is TRBV15 and J is TRBJ1-6; D gene ambiguous. CDR3 length: 16 amino acids. Trimming shortened V by 1 base and J by 6 bases, and 13 bases separated the two germline ends. Germline V gene data show CDR1 as LNHNV and CDR2 as YYDKDF (reference sequence). As DNA, the CDR3 is TGTGCCACCAGCAGAGCTGTGGCGGCAGCTAATTCACCCCTCCACTTT. This codes for CATSRAVAAANSPLHF.

This clone was picked up one time. The rearrangement links TRBV6-5 to TRBJ1-5, with 8 bases that match TRBD1. V gave up 5 bases and J gave up 5 bases; unmatched junction bases: 8. The CDR3 runs 15 residues. CDR1 is MNHEY and CDR2 is SVGAGI in the germline V gene. CDR3: CASSPGQGRDQPQHF. CDR3 coding DNA: TGTGCCAGCAGTCCTGGACAGGGCCGAGATCAGCCCCAGCATTTT.

This chain links TRBV29-1 with TRBJ2-4; 7 bases line up with TRBD1. The CDR3 loop spans 15 amino acids. CDR1 SQVTM and CDR2 ANQGSEA come from the germline V gene. Unmatched junction bases numbered 8, after V lost 6 bases and J lost 0 bases. CDR3 nucleotide sequence: TGCAGCGTACAAGGACAGGCTCTAGCCAAAAACATTCAGTACTTC. It codes for CSVQGQALAKNIQYF.

The rearrangement links TRBV10-3 to TRBJ1-2; D might be TRBD1 (6 bases). The ends were cut back, 6 bases at V and 9 bases at J, with 14 bases in the middle. Germline CDR1 is ENHRY and CDR2 is SYGVKD. The CDR3 sequence is 12 residues long. CDR3 nucleotide sequence: TGTGCCATCAGGCCTCCGGGACATAGCTACACCTTC. This codes for CAIRPPGHSYTF.

The chain joins TRBV19 to TRBJ1-2; possibly TRBD1 for D (6 bases). The CDR3 is made up of 16 amino acids. Per germline, CDR1 LNHDA and CDR2 SQIVND (reference sequence). V was shortened by 0 bases and J by 4 bases, with 15 bases between the two germline ends. The CDR3 sequence is CASSIDLTGFGYGYTF. As DNA, the CDR3 is TGTGCCAGTAGTATAGACCTAACAGGGTTCGGCTATGGCTACACCTTC.

The genes are TRBV11-2 and TRBJ2-7; D uncertain. CDR3 size: 13 residues. Germline V gene lookup returns CDR1 SGHAT and CDR2 FQNNGV. Trimming pared 7 bases from V and 5 bases from J, leaving 15 bases between. CDR3 nucleotides: TGTGCCAGCACCAAATCAGGATCCGACGAGCAGTACTTC. Its translation is CASTKSGSDEQYF.

This clone was observed a few times. V and J are TRBV5-4 and TRBJ1-2, with D perhaps TRBD1 (5 bases). With 5 bases removed from V and 0 bases from J, the gap between germline ends came to 20 bases. Germline loops: CDR1 SGHNT, CDR2 YYREEE (reference sequence). This CDR3 contains 17 residues. Written as DNA, the CDR3 is TGTGCCAGCAGTCCCCCCCGGGGGGACCGATCTAACTATGGCTACACCTTC. Encoded protein: CASSPPRGDRSNYGYTF. Full variable domain (remainder filled in from reference TRBV5-4 and TRBJ1-2): ETGVTQSPTHLIKTRGQQVTLRCSSQSGHNTVSWYQQALGQGPQFIFQYYREEENGRGNFPPRFSGLQFPNYSSELNVNALELDDSALYLCASSPPRGDRSNYGYTFGSGTRLTVV.

V is TRBV5-1 and J is TRBJ1-1; weak D call: TRBD1 (5 bases). Germline V gene lookup returns CDR1 SGHRS and CDR2 YFSETQ. With 0 bases removed from V and 10 bases from J, the gap between germline ends came to 10 bases. This CDR3 region has 12 residues. CDR3 in amino acids: CASSLAQGRAFF. In DNA, the CDR3 is TGCGCCAGCAGCTTGGCGCAGGGAAGAGCTTTCTTT.

The chain recombines TRBV28 with TRBJ1-5; 7 bases match TRBD1. From germline, CDR1 is MDHEN and CDR2 SYDVKM. The CDR3 contains 14 residues. Losses at the gene ends were 2 bases for V and 5 bases for J; bases not matched to a gene: 3. The CDR3 spells CASSLRQGHQPQHF. CDR3 sequence (DNA): TGTGCCAGCAGTTTACGACAGGGTCATCAGCCCCAGCATTTT.

V gene TRBV28 combines with J gene TRBJ1-2, with TRBD1 as a possible D gene (5 bases). Germline V gives CDR1 MDHEN, CDR2 SYDVKM. V was clipped by 8 bases and J by 8 bases, with 18 bases between them. This CDR3 has 13 residues. In DNA form, the CDR3 reads TGTGCCAGCGACTCGGGGGGGGATCACGGCTACACCTTC. This gives the protein CASDSGGDHGYTF.

The CDR3 coding sequence is TGTGCCAGCAGCTTCGTCCTGGAGACCCAGTACTTC. Residues: CASSFVLETQYF. This chain links TRBV7-8 with TRBJ2-5; no reliable D call. The germline CDR1 and CDR2 sequences are SGHVS and FQNEAQ. The CDR3 totals 12 residues. V was trimmed by 3 bases and J by 5 bases, leaving 7 bases between them. Drawing the rest from reference TRBV7-8 and TRBJ2-5, the complete variable domain is GAGVSQSPRYKVAKRGQDVALRCDPISGHVSLFWYQQALGQGPEFLTYFQNEAQLDKSGLPSDRFFAERPEGSVSTLKIQRTQQEDSAVYLCASSFVLETQYFGPGTRLLVL.